One sample yielded the 18 T cell receptor delta chains listed below, sequenced in a study of γδ T cells in repeated Plasmodium falciparum infection. TCRdb re-called clones from the multiplex PCR reads via CATT. The sample lists 85,000 to 90,000 delta-chain clones, around 1.4% occurring once. Gammadelta T cells were flow-sorted from PBMC into Vgamma9/Vdelta2+ and Vdelta2-negative populations for bulk analysis. Sequencing was done on a sample of gamma-delta T cells from blood. Receptor source: a pool of human donors (malaria-infected and uninfected, not separated).

This clone came up a few times. The protein recorded in TCRdb matches a much larger clone and deviates from this DNA's translation at residue 3, suggesting a read error; the protein here is obtained by translating the DNA. The gene calls are TRDV3 and TRDJ1; possibly TRDD2 or TRDD3 for D (5 bases each). CDR3 length: 15 amino acids. Between the trimmed V and J ends, which lost 5 bases and 1 base, there was a span of 20 bases. Germline CDR1 reads TVYSNPD; CDR2 reads GDNSRS (reference sequence). This chain's CDR3 is CAPYRNRGGTDKLIF. CDR3 nucleotide sequence: TGTGCCCCCTACCGGAACCGGGGAGGCACCGATAAACTCATCTTT.

This clone was found many times. The identical CDR3 is also encoded by other nucleotide sequences in the sample. V is TRDV1 and J is TRDJ1; D is undetermined. The CDR3 contains 16 residues. Trimming stripped 0 bases from V and 0 bases from J, with 11 bases between. The germline V gene encodes CDR1 TSWWSYY and CDR2 QGS. The DNA for the CDR3 is TGTGCTCTTGGGGAACTCCGGGGCAGGTACACCGATAAACTCATCTTT. The encoded protein is CALGELRGRYTDKLIF.

Comments on this clone: TCRdb's protein for this DNA is that of a much larger clone and differs from the translation at residue 14, likely a read error; the protein shown is the DNA translation. The CDR3 loop is CAFSNPNPPHGAPRSTGTDKLIF. In DNA form, the CDR3 reads TGTGCCTTTAGCAATCCTAATCCTCCTCATGGAGCACCCCGCAGTACTGGCACCGATAAACTCATCTTT. This chain connects TRDV3 to TRDJ1; D tentatively reads TRDD2 or TRDD3 (5 bases each). The CDR3 totals 23 residues. Germline V lookup: CDR1 TVYSNPD, CDR2 GDNSRS (reference sequence). V shed 0 bases and J shed 1 base, with 39 bases lying between them.

This clone was seen a few times. TCRdb attributes to this sequence the protein of a much larger clone, which differs from the DNA translation at residue 9; a read error is likely, and the protein displayed is translated from the DNA. The chain employs TRDV2 and TRDJ3; the match to TRDD3 covers 8 bases. Because TCRdb records no J gene, it was assigned here through a match of the DNA to germline. In germline, CDR1 is GEAIGNYY, CDR2 EKD. The CDR3 covers 22 residues. Trimming took 2 bases from V and 0 from J; bases not matched to a gene: 17. The CDR3 coding sequence is TGTGCCTGTGACATCCTACCCCGTGCTGGGGGACTACTCTCCTGGGACACCCGACAGATGTTTTTC. Its protein product is CACDILPRAGGLLSWDTRQMFF.

This clone was picked up a small number of times. The protein TCRdb lists belongs to a much larger clone and differs from this DNA's translation at residue 20, which points to a read error; the protein shown is made from the DNA. The chain has TRDV2 and TRDJ1, with a possible D match to TRDD3 (6 bases). No J gene was available from TCRdb, and it was assigned here by a germline match of the DNA. Germline V CDR1 and CDR2: GEAIGNYY, EKD. The CDR3 length is 23 residues. DNA of the CDR3: TGTGCCTGTGACTCCTTAAGTACCCCCGTGGCAGGTACTGGGAGTGAGAACACCGATAGACTCATCTTT. Amino acids: CACDSLSTPVAGTGSENTDRLIF.

Concerning this clone: A far larger clone is one base from this, pointing to a likely read error. Other DNA sequences of this sample code for an identical CDR3. The chain employs TRDV1 and TRDJ1, with TRDD3 matching over 7 bases. TCRdb does not report a J gene; here it was assigned by matching the DNA to germline references. The germline CDR1 and CDR2 sequences are TSWWSYY and QGS. This CDR3 has 16 residues. Unmatched junction bases numbered 13, after V lost 9 bases and J lost 0 bases. CDR3 nucleotides: TGTGCTCTCCGGCTTGGGGGAGAGGGTTACACCGATAAACTCATCTTT. This translates into CALRLGGEGYTDKLIF.

The sample holds a few counts of this clone. TCRdb's protein for this DNA is that of a much larger clone and differs from the translation at residue 3, likely a read error; the protein shown is the DNA translation. This chain uses TRDV2 with TRDJ3; 11 bases align to TRDD3. With 9 bases clipped from V and 2 bases from J, the junction kept 5 bases outside the gene matches. The CDR3 runs to 16 residues. CDR1 is GEAIGNYY and CDR2 is EKD in the germline V gene. The CDR3 loop reads CAGVLGDTWDTRQMFF. The CDR3 DNA follows: TGTGCCGGTGTACTGGGGGATACCTGGGACACCCGACAGATGTTTTTC.

Turning to this clone: With a far larger clone one base away, a read error is the likely cause. Other DNA sequences in this specimen translate into the identical CDR3. The rearrangement links TRDV1 to TRDJ1; TRDD3 matches at 13 bases. Here the J gene was assigned by germline matching of the DNA, as TCRdb has none. The CDR3 totals 23 residues. CDR1 TSWWSYY and CDR2 QGS come from the germline V gene. The CDR3 protein is CALGEQPCTGGYADVLYTDKLIF. The CDR3 DNA sequence: TGTGCTCTTGGGGAACAGCCTTGTACTGGGGGATACGCTGATGTGCTGTACACTGATAAACTCATCTTT.

A few counts support this clone. TCRdb assigns this DNA the protein of a much larger clone, which departs from its translation at residue 6; this likely reflects a read error, and the protein shown comes from translating the DNA. This chain uses TRDV2 with TRDJ1; D might be TRDD3 (5 bases). TCRdb supplies no J gene; here it was assigned by aligning the nucleotide sequence to germline. The CDR3 consists of 16 residues. Germline assignment: CDR1 GEAIGNYY and CDR2 EKD. The V and J ends lost 3 bases and 0 bases respectively, with 16 bases between them. Here the CDR3 DNA reads TGTGCCTGTGACCCCCGGGGGTTTAAGTACACCGATAAACTCATCTTT. Amino acids: CACDPRGFKYTDKLIF.

This clone rates as medium-sized. At the DNA level, this CDR3 is encoded by other sequences in the same sample as well. V is TRDV3 and J is TRDJ1, with 8 bases lining up with TRDD2. Trimming took 0 bases from V and 0 from J; bases not matched to a gene: 39. In germline, CDR1 is TVYSNPD, CDR2 GDNSRS (reference sequence). The CDR3 is 26 amino acids. CDR3 sequence (DNA): TGTGCCTTTAGCTCCGTCCATACTTCCTACACACGGAGGGTGGACATACCCAGATATGACACCGATAAACTCATCTTT. This codes for CAFSSVHTSYTRRVDIPRYDTDKLIF.

Notes on this clone: The protein TCRdb gives is from a much larger clone and does not agree with this DNA's translation at residue 9, likely a read error; the protein shown here comes from the DNA. The chain employs TRDV1 and TRDJ1, with D possibly matching TRDD3 (5 bases). Here the J gene was assigned by germline matching of the DNA, as TCRdb has none. The CDR3 has 17 amino acids. Germline V CDR1 and CDR2: TSWWSYY, QGS. Trimming removed 0 bases at V and 7 bases at J, with 21 bases between. CDR3 sequence reads: CALGELRPDGGHFKLIF. CDR3 nucleotide sequence: TGTGCTCTTGGGGAACTCAGGCCCGACGGGGGCCACTTTAAACTCATCTTT.

This clone was observed a few times. The TCRdb protein, from a much larger clone, departs from this DNA's translation at residue 11, likely by read error; the protein shown derives from the DNA. V usage is TRDV1 and J usage is TRDJ1, with 7 bases fitting TRDD3. V lost 5 bases, J lost 5 bases, and 14 bases stayed unmatched. The CDR3 covers 16 residues. The germline CDR1 and CDR2 sequences are TSWWSYY and QGS. This CDR3 reads CALGLPRKGIGDKLIF. As DNA, the CDR3 is TGTGCTCTTGGGCTACCTAGGAAGGGGATAGGAGATAAACTCATCTTT.

A word on this clone: A read error likely explains why the TCRdb protein, taken from a much larger clone, differs from this DNA's translation at residue 4; the protein shown is translated from the DNA. V is TRDV2 and J is TRDJ1, with D hard to call. CDR1 and CDR2 (germline): GEAIGNYY, EKD. CDR3 length equals 14 residues. The V and J ends lost 6 bases and 0 bases respectively, with 13 bases between them. The CDR3 DNA reads TGTGCCTGTTACCCGATTGCTTACACCGATAAACTCATCTTT. It specifies CACYPIAYTDKLIF.

Remarks on this clone: This likely reflects a read error, since a far larger clone is one base away. Other DNA sequences within the sample encode an identical CDR3. This chain links TRDV1 with TRDJ1; TRDD3 matches 10 bases. Here the J gene came from matching the DNA to germline, since TCRdb omits it. This CDR3 region has 19 residues. The J segment lost 0 bases and the V segment lost 3 bases, leaving 13 bases of the junction unmatched. Germline CDR1 reads TSWWSYY; CDR2 reads QGS. The CDR3 here is CALGEGLLGGYAYTDKLIF. DNA of the CDR3: TGTGCTCTTGGGGAGGGGCTTCTCGGGGGATACGCGTACACCGATAAACTCATCTTT.

The table lists this clone with a few counts. The TCRdb record carries a much larger clone's protein, which differs from this DNA's translation at residue 15; a read error is the likely cause, and the protein listed here is the DNA translation. CDR3: CACDTARTSYHRYYCTDKLIF. Here the CDR3 DNA reads TGTGCCTGTGACACCGCGCGGACTTCCTACCATAGGTACTACTGCACCGATAAACTCATCTTT. The V and J genes are TRDV2 and TRDJ1, with 8 bases that match TRDD2. V lost 0 bases and J lost 1; bases outside the gene matches: 21. In germline, CDR1 is GEAIGNYY, CDR2 EKD. The CDR3 length is 21 residues.

This clone occurred many times. TCRdb lists the protein of a much larger clone for this DNA, which differs at residue 14, so this is likely a read error; the protein given here is translated from the DNA itself. The V and J genes are TRDV1 and TRDJ2; 8 nucleotides match TRDD3. TCRdb is silent on the J gene; assignment here came from matching the DNA to germline. The CDR3 is 20 residues long. With V trimmed by 0 bases and J by 4 bases, 16 bases remained unmatched. Germline values: CDR1 TSWWSYY, CDR2 QGS. Here the CDR3 reads CALGELALLGGGWSTAQLFF. The CDR3 DNA follows: TGTGCTCTTGGGGAACTAGCCCTACTAGGTGGGGGATGGTCGACAGCACAACTCTTCTTT.

Only a few counts were recorded for this clone. TCRdb pairs this DNA with a much larger clone's protein that differs at residue 9, likely a read error; the protein shown was translated from the DNA. This rearrangement joins TRDV1 to TRDJ1, with D possibly being TRDD3 (6 bases). The J gene was missing in TCRdb and was found by matching the end of the DNA to germline. The germline V gene encodes CDR1 TSWWSYY and CDR2 QGS. Trimming took 0 bases from V and 3 from J, leaving 32 bases between them. The CDR3 spans 22 residues. The CDR3 reads CALGELGGGLGTGNYLSDKLIF. DNA of the CDR3: TGTGCTCTTGGGGAACTTGGAGGGGGCTTAGGTACTGGGAACTACCTTTCCGATAAACTCATCTTT.

About this clone itself: This sequence may be a read error, since a much larger clone differs from it by one base. This CDR3 is also generated by other DNA sequences in the sample. TRDV3 is the V gene, and the J gene was not called; the table calls TRDD3, which could not be checked here. This CDR3 region has 21 residues. In germline, CDR1 is TVYSNPD, CDR2 GDNSRS (reference sequence). As DNA, the CDR3 is TGTGCCTTCGGTCCCCTTTCCTACGGAGCCCTACTGGGACCTAACACCGATAAGCTCATCTTT. Translated, it gives CAFGPLSYGALLGPNTDKLIF.